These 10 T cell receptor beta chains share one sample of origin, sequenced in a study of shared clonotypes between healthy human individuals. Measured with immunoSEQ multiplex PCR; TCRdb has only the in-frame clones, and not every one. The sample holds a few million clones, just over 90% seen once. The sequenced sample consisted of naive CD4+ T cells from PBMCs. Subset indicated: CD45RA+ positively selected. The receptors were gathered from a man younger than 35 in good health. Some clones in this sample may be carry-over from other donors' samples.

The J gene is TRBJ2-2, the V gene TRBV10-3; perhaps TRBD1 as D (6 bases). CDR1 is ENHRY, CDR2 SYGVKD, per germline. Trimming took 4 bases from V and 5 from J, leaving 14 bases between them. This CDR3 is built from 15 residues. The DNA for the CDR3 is TGTGCCATCAGTGTTCAGGGGCCGAGGACCGGGGAGCTGTTTTTT. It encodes CAISVQGPRTGELFF.

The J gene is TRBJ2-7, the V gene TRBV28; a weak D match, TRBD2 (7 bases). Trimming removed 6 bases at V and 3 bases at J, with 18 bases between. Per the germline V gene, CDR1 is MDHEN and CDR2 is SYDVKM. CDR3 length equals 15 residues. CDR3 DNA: TGTGCCAGCAGCCCCCAGGGGAGGGGACTCTACGAGCAGTACTTC. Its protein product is CASSPQGRGLYEQYF.

In nucleotides, the CDR3 is TGTGCCTGGAGTAGGGCTAGAACAGACAATAATTCACCCCTCCACTTT. Residues: CAWSRARTDNNSPLHF. The chain employs TRBV30 and TRBJ1-6, with D uncertain. There are 16 residues in the CDR3. Germline CDR1 is GTSNPN and CDR2 is SVGIG (reference sequence). V lost 2 bases to trimming and J lost 5 bases, with 16 bases between them.

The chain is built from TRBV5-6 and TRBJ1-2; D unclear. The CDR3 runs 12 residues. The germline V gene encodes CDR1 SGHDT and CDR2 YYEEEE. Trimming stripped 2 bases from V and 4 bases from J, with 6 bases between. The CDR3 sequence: CASSFAAYGYTF. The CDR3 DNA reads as TGTGCCAGCAGCTTCGCAGCCTATGGCTACACCTTC.

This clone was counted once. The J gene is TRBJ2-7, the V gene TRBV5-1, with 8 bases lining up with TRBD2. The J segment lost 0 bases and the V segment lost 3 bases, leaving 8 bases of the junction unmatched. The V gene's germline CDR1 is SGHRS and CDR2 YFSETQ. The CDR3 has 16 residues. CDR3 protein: CASSYRAGETSYEQYF. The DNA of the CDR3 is TGCGCCAGCAGCTATCGAGCGGGGGAAACCTCCTACGAGCAGTACTTC.

As DNA, the CDR3 is TGTGCCAGCAGTGGACAGGGCCAGCCCCAGCATTTT. Translating it yields CASSGQGQPQHF. V usage is TRBV6-5 and J usage is TRBJ1-5; 8 positions match TRBD1. This CDR3 region has 12 residues. Trimming cost V 5 bases and J 7 bases; bases outside gene matches: 1. In germline, CDR1 is MNHEY, CDR2 SVGAGI.

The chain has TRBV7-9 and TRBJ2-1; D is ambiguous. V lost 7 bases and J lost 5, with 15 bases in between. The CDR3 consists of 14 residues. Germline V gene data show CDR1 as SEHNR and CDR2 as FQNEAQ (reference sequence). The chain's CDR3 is CASNWLGNDNEQFF. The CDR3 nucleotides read TGTGCCAGCAACTGGCTGGGCAACGACAATGAGCAGTTCTTC.

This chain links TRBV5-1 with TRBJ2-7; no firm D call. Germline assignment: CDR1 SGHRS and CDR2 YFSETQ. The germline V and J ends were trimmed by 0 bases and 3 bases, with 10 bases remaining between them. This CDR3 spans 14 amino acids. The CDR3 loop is CASSLAISLYEQYF. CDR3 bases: TGCGCCAGCAGCTTGGCGATTTCCCTCTACGAGCAGTACTTC. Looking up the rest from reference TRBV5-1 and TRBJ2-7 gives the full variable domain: KAGVTQTPRYLIKTRGQQVTLSCSPISGHRSVSWYQQTPGQGLQFLFEYFSETQRNKGNFPGRFSGRQFSNSRSEMNVSTLELGDSALYLCASSLAISLYEQYFGPGTRLTVT.

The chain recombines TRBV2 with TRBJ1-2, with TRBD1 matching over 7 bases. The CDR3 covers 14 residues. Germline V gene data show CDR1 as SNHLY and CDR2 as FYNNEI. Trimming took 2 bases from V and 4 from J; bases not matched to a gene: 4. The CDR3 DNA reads TGTGCCAGCAGTGAAATCCAGGGGGGCTATGGCTACACCTTC. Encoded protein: CASSEIQGGYGYTF. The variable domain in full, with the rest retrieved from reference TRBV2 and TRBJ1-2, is EPEVTQTPSHQVTQMGQEVILRCVPISNHLYFYWYRQILGQKVEFLVSFYNNEISEKSEIFDDQFSVERPDGSNFTLKIRSTKLEDSAMYFCASSEIQGGYGYTFGSGTRLTVV.

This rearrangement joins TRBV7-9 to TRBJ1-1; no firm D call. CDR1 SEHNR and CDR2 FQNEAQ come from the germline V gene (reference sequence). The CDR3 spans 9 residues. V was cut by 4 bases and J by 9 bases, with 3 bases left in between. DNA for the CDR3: TGTGCCAGCAGCTCCAAAGCTTTCTTT. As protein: CASSSKAFF.